This T cell receptor (beta chain) was identified in a study of T cells in localized non-small cell lung cancer. To note about this clone: Its antigen is as yet unknown.

Study outcomes and limitations: The tumor had only one region sequenced, so heterogeneity remains possible. Uninvolved adjacent lung, not tumor, had the highest T cell clonality. In adjacent lung appeared a median around 59 of the top 100 tumor clones. Longer survival (overall) was linked to higher T cell density in blood.

Clones were sequenced by immunoSEQ multiplex PCR, and TCRdb holds only the in-frame ones, with some missing. The sample includes about 36,000 clones, approximately 90% of them seen just once. This material consisted of peripheral blood, taken before any cancer treatment. The sequence derives from a woman aged 40-70 years with stage I lung adenocarcinoma.

CDR3 DNA: TGTGCCAGCAGGACGAGAAGGAACACTGAAGCTTTCTTT. Translation: CASRTRRNTEAFF. The V call is TRBV5-7, the J call TRBJ1-1, with D unresolved. TRBV5-7 is known as an ORF, though its function is uncertain. Trimming removed 5 bases from V and 1 base from J, with 9 bases in between. This CDR3 has 13 residues.